The clone carrying this T cell receptor beta chain is termed large (0.1 to 1%). One junction end disagrees with the germline gene, perhaps due to a read error. This sample was taken from a study of tumour-infiltrating T cells in Burkitt lymphoma. Across the whole study: Overall and progression-free survival were predicted by productive clonality.

The CDR3 totals 13 residues. Germline assignment: CDR1 SEHNR and CDR2 FQNEAQ (reference sequence). Clones were sequenced by immunoSEQ multiplex PCR, and TCRdb holds only the in-frame ones, with some missing. The sample lists 1,500 to 2,000 clones; roughly 18% were seen once. This chain uses TRBV7-9 with TRBJ2-7; D remains ambiguous. Sequencing was carried out using tumor tissue. The origin of this receptor is a human donor with diffuse large B-cell lymphoma. The DNA of the CDR3 is TGTGCCAGCAGCGCCGACACCTCCAACGAGCAGTACTTC. As protein: CASSADTSNEQYF.